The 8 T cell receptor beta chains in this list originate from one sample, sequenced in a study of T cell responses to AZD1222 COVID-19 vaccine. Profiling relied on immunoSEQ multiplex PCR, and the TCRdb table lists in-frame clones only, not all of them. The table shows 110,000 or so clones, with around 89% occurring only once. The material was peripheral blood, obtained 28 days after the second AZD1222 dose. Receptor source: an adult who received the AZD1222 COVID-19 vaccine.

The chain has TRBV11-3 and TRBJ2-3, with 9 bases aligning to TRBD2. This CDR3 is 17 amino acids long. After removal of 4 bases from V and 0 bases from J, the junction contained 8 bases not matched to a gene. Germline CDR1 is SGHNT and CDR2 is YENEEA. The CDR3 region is CASSSGTTSGSTDTQYF. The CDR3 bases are TGTGCCAGCAGCTCTGGCACGACTAGCGGAAGCACAGATACGCAGTATTTT.

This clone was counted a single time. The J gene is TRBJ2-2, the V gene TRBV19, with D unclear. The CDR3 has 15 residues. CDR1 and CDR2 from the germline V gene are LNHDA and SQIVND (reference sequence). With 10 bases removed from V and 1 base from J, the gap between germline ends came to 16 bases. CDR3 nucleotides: TGTGCCACCGCCGGCCGACCGAGGAACACCGGGGAGCTGTTTTTT. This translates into CATAGRPRNTGELFF.

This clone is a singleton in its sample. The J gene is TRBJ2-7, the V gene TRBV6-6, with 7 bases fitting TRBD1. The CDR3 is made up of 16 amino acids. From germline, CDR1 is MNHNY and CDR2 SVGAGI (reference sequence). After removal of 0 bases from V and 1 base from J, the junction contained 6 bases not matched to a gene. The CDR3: CASSYSGRQGSYEQYF. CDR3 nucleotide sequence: TGTGCCAGCAGTTACTCGGGACGACAGGGTTCCTACGAGCAGTACTTC.

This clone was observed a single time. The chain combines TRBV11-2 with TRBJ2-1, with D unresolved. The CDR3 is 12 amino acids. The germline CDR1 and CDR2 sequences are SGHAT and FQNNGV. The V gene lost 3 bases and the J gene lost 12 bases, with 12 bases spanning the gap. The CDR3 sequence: CASSFSLVVQFF. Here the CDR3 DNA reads TGTGCCAGCAGCTTCTCCCTAGTGGTGCAGTTCTTC. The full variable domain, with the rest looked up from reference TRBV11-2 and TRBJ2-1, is EAGVAQSPRYKIIEKRQSVAFWCNPISGHATLYWYQQILGQGPKLLIQFQNNGVVDDSQLPKDRFSAERLKGVDSTLKIQPAKLEDSAVYLCASSFSLVVQFFGPGTRLTVL.

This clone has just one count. The CDR3 spells CASSIRRGPTLNTEAFF. The CDR3, as DNA: TGTGCCAGTAGTATAAGAAGGGGACCTACCCTGAACACTGAAGCTTTCTTT. The V gene is TRBV19, the J gene TRBJ1-1, with D perhaps matching TRBD1 (5 bases). Trimming took off 2 bases at V and 0 bases at J, with 16 bases between the two ends. Germline assignment: CDR1 LNHDA and CDR2 SQIVND (reference sequence). The CDR3 loop spans 17 amino acids.

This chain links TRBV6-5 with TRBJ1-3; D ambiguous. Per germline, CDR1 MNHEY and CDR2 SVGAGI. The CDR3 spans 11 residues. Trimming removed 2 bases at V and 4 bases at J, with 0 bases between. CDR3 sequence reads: CASSYGNTIYF. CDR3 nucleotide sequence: TGTGCCAGCAGTTACGGAAACACCATATATTTT.

The CDR3 region is CASSPLAIAAFSGANVLTF. The CDR3 DNA sequence: TGCGCCAGCAGCCCCTTGGCGATAGCGGCATTTTCTGGGGCCAACGTCCTGACTTTC. The V gene is TRBV5-1, the J gene TRBJ2-6; D is possibly TRBD2 (6 bases). CDR3 length: 19 amino acids. CDR1 is SGHRS and CDR2 is YFSETQ in the germline V gene. Trimming stripped 4 bases from V and 1 base from J, with 21 bases between.

The CDR3 here is CASSARAGYYNEQFF. CDR3 sequence (DNA): TGTGCCAGCAGCGCTCGAGCGGGGTACTACAATGAGCAGTTCTTC. This chain joins TRBV9 and TRBJ2-1, with 7 bases matching TRBD2. This CDR3 is built from 15 residues. Germline loops: CDR1 SGDLS, CDR2 YYNGEE. The V and J ends lost 3 bases and 3 bases, in that order; junction bases with no gene match: 6.